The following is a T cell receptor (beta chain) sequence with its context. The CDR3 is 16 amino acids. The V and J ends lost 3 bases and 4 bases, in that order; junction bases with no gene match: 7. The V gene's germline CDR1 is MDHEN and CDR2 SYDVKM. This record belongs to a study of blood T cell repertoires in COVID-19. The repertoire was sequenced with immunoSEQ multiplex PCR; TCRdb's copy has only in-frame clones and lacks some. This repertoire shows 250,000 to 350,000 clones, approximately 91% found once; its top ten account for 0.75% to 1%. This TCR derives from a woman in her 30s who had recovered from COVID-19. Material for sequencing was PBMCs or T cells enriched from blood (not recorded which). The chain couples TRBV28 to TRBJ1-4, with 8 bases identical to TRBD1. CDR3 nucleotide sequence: TGTGCCAGCAGTTTGGGACCGGGACAGGATAATGAAAAACTGTTTTTT. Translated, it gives CASSLGPGQDNEKLFF.